One T cell receptor beta chain is described in this entry. Germline-derived CDR1 and CDR2 are SGHKS and YYEKEE (reference sequence). The CDR3 runs to 16 residues. With 1 base removed from V and 2 bases from J, the gap between germline ends came to 15 bases. These data are taken from a study of blood T cell repertoires in COVID-19. Looking at the study overall: The United States, Italy and Spain provided the acute and convalescent COVID-19 samples. Sample material is recorded as cDNA or gDNA derived from T cells, B-cell-depleted T cells, or PBMCs.

Under the authors' procedure: Amplification of reference gene primers was used by the study to estimate nucleated cell counts. Libraries were prepared by immunoSEQ multiplex PCR; TCRdb keeps only in-frame clonotypes and omits some of them. Clone size and the V and J calls come from that table; the DNA yielded D and trimming. The data show tens of thousands of clones, around 83% seen once. The material sequenced was peripheral blood. V usage is TRBV5-5 and J usage is TRBJ2-5; D perhaps matches TRBD2 (6 bases). The TCR sequence derives from a human donor in a cohort sampled during active COVID-19. The CDR3 region has the DNA TGTGCCAGCAGCTTGATGGAGGGGACGGCACAAGAGACCCAGTACTTC. Translating gives CASSLMEGTAQETQYF. Full variable domain (outside the CDR3, taken from reference TRBV5-5 and TRBJ2-5): DAGVTQSPTHLIKTRGQQVTLRCSPISGHKSVSWYQQVLGQGPQFIFQYYEKEERGRGNFPDRFSARQFPNYSSELNVNALLLGDSALYLCASSLMEGTAQETQYFGPGTRLLVL.